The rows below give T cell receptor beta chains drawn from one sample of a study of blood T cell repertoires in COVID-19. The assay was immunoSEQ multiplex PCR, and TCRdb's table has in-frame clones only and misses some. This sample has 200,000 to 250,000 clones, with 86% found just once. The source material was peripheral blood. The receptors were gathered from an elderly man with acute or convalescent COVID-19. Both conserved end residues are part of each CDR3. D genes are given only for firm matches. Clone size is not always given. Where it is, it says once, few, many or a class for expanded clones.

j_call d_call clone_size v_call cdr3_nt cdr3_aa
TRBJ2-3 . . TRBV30 TGTGCTACCTCAGCTGAGGACTCCCGCACAGATACGCAGTATTTT CATSAEDSRTDTQYF
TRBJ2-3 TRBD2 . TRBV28 TGTGCCAGCAGGGTAGCGGGAGGCTCAGATACGCAGTATTTT CASRVAGGSDTQYF
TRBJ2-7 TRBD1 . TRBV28 TGTGCCAGCAGGGGGGACAGGGGGGGCTCCTACGAGCAGTACTTC CASRGDRGGSYEQYF
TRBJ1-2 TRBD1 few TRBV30 TGTGCCGGAGGGACAGGGGGCGCCTATGGCTACACCTTC CAGGTGGAYGYTF
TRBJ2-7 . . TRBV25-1 TGTGCCAGCAGTGACCCCCAGGGCCCATCGACCTACGAGCAGTACTTC CASSDPQGPSTYEQYF
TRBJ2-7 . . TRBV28 TGTGCCAGCAGTTTTTGGGGCGCCTCCTACGAGCAGTACTTC CASSFWGASYEQYF
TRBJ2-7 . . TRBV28 TGTGCCAGCAGTCGCGGCGGTAACTCCTACGAGCAGTACTTC CASSRGGNSYEQYF
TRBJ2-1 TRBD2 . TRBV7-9 TGTGCCAGCAGCTTAGGGACTAGCGGGAGAGAGCAGTTCTTC CASSLGTSGREQFF
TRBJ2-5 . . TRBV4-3 TGCGCCAGCAGCCAAACAGGGCCAGAGACCCAGTACTTC CASSQTGPETQYF
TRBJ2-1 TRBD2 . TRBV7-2 TGTGCCAGCAGCCCCACCGCGGCTAGCGGAAACTACAATGAGCAGTTCTTC CASSPTAASGNYNEQFF
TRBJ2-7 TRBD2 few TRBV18 TGTGCCAGCTCACCACTCGGGACTAGCGAACGCGTCTACGAGCAGTACTTC CASSPLGTSERVYEQYF
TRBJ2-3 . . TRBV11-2 TGTGCCAGCAGCTTTAGTGCAGGGGGGGATACGCAGTATTTT CASSFSAGGDTQYF
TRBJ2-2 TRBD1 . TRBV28 TGTGCCAGCAGCCTAGGGGGCAACACCGGGGAGCTGTTTTTT CASSLGGNTGELFF
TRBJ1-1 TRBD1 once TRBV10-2 TGCGCCAGCATCGCGGACAGGTTGAACACTGAAGCTTTCTTT CASIADRLNTEAFF
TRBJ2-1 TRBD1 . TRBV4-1 TGCGCCAGCAGCCAAGGGGACAGGGCTAACAATGAGCAGTTCTTC CASSQGDRANNEQFF
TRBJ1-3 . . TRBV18 TGTGCCAGCTCCAAAGCCGTACCACGCTCTGGAAACACCATATATTTT CASSKAVPRSGNTIYF
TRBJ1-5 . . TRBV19 TGTGCCAGTAGGGACACCGCTATGGGCAATCAGCCCCAGCATTTT CASRDTAMGNQPQHF
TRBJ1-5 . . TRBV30 TGTGCCTGGAGCGCGGGGGGGGATCAGCCCCAGCATTTT CAWSAGGDQPQHF
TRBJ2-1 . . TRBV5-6 TGTGCCAGCAGCTTGGGACTAGACTTTAACCAGTTCTTC CASSLGLDFNQFF